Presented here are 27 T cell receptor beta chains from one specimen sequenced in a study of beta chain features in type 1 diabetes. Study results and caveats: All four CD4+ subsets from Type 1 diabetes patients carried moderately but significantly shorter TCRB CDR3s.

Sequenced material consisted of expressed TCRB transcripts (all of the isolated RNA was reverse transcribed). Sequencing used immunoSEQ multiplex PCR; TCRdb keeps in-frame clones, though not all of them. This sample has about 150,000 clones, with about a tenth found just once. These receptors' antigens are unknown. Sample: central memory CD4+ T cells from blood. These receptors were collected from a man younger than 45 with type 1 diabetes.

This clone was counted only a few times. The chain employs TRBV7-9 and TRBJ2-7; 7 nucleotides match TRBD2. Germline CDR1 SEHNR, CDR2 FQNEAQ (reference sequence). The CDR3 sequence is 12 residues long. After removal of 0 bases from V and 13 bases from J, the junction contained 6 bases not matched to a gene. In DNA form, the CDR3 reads TGTGCCAGCAGCTTAGCCAGCGGGACTGCTTACTTC. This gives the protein CASSLASGTAYF.

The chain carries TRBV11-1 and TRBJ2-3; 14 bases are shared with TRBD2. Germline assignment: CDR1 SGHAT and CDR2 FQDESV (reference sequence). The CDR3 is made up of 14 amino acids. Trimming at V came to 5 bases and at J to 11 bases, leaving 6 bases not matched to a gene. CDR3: CASSRGLAGVMQYF. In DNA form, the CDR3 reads TGTGCCAGCAGCAGGGGACTAGCGGGAGTAATGCAGTATTTT.

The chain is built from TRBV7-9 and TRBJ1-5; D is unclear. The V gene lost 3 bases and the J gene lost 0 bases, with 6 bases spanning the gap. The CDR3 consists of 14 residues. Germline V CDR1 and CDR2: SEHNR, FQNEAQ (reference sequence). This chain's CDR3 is CASSFYDSNQPQHF. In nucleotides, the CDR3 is TGTGCCAGCAGCTTCTACGATAGCAATCAGCCCCAGCATTTT.

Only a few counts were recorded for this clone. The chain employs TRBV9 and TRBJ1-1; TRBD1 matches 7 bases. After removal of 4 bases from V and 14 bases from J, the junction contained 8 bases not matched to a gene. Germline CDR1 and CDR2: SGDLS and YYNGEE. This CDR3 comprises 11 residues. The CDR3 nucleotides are TGTGCCAGCAGCTTGGACAGGCGAAAATTCTTT. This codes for CASSLDRRKFF.

The CDR3 is CASSPPFTEAFF. The CDR3 nucleotides read TGTGCCAGCAGCCCTCCTTTCACTGAAGCTTTCTTT. The gene calls are TRBV7-2 and TRBJ1-1; D remains ambiguous. V was shortened by 5 bases and J by 4 bases, with 8 bases between the two germline ends. The V gene's germline CDR1 is SGHTA and CDR2 FQGNSA. The CDR3 is 12 amino acids.

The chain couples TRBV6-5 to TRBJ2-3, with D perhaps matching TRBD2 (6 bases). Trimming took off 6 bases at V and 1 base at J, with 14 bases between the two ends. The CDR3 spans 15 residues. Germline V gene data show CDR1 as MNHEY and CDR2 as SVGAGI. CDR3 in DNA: TGTGCCAGCAGCCTCGTGGTAGCGGGCACAGATACGCAGTATTTT. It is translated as CASSLVVAGTDTQYF.

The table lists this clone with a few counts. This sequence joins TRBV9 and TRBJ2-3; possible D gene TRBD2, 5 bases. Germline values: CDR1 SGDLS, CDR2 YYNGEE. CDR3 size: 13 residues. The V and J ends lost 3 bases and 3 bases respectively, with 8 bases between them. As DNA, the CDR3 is TGTGCCAGCAGCGCGGGGAATACAGATACGCAGTATTTT. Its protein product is CASSAGNTDTQYF.

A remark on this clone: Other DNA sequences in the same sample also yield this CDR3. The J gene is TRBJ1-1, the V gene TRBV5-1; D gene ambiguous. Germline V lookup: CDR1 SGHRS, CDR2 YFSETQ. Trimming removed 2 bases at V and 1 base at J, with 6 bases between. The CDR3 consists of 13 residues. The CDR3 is CASSLNQNTEAFF. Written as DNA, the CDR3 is TGCGCCAGCAGCTTAAATCAGAACACTGAAGCTTTCTTT.

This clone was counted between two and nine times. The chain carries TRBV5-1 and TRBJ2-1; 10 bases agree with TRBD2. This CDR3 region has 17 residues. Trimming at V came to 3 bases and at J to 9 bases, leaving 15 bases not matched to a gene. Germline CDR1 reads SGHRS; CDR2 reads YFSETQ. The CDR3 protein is CASSSGIAGGQQAEQFF. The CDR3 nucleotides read TGCGCCAGCAGCTCGGGGATAGCGGGAGGCCAACAAGCTGAGCAGTTCTTC.

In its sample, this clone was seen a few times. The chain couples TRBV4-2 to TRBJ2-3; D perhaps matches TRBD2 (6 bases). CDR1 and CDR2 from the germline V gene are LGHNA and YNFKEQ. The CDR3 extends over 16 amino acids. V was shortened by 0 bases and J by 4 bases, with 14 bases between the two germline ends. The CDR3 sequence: CASSQEALALADTQYF. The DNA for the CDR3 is TGTGCCAGCAGCCAAGAAGCACTAGCACTAGCAGATACGCAGTATTTT.

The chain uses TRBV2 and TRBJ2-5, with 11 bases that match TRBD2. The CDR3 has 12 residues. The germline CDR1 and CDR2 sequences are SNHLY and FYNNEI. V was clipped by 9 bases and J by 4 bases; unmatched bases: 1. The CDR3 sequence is CASGTSGETQYF. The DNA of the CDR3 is TGTGCCAGTGGGACTAGCGGAGAGACCCAGTACTTC.

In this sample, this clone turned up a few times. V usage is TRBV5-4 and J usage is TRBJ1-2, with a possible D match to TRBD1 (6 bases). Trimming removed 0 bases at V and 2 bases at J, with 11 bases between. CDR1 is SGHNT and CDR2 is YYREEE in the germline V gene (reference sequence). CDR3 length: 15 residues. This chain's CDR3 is CASSLALTGNYGYTF. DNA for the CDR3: TGTGCCAGCAGCTTGGCCCTTACAGGGAACTATGGCTACACCTTC. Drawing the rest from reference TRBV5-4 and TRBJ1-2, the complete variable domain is ETGVTQSPTHLIKTRGQQVTLRCSSQSGHNTVSWYQQALGQGPQFIFQYYREEENGRGNFPPRFSGLQFPNYSSELNVNALELDDSALYLCASSLALTGNYGYTFGSGTRLTVV.

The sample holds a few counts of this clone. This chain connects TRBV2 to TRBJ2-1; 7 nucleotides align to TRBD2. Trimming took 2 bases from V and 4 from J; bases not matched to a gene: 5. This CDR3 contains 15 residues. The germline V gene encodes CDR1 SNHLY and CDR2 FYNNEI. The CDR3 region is CASSELGGSYNEQFF. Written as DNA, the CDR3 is TGTGCCAGCAGTGAATTGGGAGGGTCTTACAATGAGCAGTTCTTC.

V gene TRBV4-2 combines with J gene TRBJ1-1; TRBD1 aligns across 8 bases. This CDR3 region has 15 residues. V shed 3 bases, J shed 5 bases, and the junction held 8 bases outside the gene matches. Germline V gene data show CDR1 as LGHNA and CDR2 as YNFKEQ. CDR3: CASSQAQGAGTEAFF. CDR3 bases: TGTGCCAGCAGCCAGGCTCAGGGGGCCGGGACTGAAGCTTTCTTT.

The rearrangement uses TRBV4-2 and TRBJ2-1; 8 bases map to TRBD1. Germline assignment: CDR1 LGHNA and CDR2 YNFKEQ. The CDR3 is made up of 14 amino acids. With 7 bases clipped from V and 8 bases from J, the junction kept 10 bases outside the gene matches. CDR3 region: CASNPQGGRDEQFF. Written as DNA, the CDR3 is TGTGCCAGCAATCCACAGGGGGGTAGGGATGAGCAGTTCTTC.

The CDR3 DNA reads TGTGCCAGCAGCTTGGAAGGGGTAGAGACCCAGTACTTC. This translates into CASSLEGVETQYF. The chain links TRBV5-4 to TRBJ2-5; the D gene is possibly TRBD1 (5 bases). Germline loops: CDR1 SGHNT, CDR2 YYREEE (reference sequence). Deletions cut 0 bases from V and 4 bases from J, with 7 bases between. The length of the CDR3 is 13 residues.

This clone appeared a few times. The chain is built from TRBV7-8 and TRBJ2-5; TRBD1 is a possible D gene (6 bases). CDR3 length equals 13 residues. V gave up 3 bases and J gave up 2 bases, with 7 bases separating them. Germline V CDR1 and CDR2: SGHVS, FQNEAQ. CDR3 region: CASSFGQQETQYF. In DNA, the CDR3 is TGTGCCAGCAGCTTCGGACAGCAAGAGACCCAGTACTTC.

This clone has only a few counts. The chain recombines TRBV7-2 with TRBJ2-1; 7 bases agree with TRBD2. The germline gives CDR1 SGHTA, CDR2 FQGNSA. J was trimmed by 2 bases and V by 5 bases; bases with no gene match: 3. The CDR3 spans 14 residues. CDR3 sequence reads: CASSTLAAYNEQFF. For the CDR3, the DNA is TGTGCCAGCAGCACTCTAGCGGCCTACAATGAGCAGTTCTTC. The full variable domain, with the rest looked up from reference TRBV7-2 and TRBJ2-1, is GAGVSQSPSNKVTEKGKDVELRCDPISGHTALYWYRQSLGQGLEFLIYFQGNSAPDKSGLPSDRFSAERTGGSVSTLTIQRTQQEDSAVYLCASSTLAAYNEQFFGPGTRLTVL.

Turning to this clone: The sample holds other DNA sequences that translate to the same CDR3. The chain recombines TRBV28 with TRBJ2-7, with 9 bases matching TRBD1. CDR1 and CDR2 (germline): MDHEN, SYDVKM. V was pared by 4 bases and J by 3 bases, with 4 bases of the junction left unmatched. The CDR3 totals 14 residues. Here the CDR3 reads CASSSPGQGYEQYF. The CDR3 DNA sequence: TGTGCCAGCAGTTCCCCGGGACAGGGCTACGAGCAGTACTTC. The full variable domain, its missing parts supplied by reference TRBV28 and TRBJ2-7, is DVKVTQSSRYLVKRTGEKVFLECVQDMDHENMFWYRQDPGLGLRLIYFSYDVKMKEKGDIPEGYSVSREKKERFSLILESASTNQTSMYLCASSSPGQGYEQYFGPGTRLTVT.

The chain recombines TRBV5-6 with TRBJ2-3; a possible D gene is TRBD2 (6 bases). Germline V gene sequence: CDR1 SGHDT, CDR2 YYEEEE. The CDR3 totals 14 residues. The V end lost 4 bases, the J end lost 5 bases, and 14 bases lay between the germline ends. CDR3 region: CASSLLGREDTQYF. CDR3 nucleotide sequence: TGTGCCAGCAGCCTTCTCGGGCGGGAAGATACGCAGTATTTT.

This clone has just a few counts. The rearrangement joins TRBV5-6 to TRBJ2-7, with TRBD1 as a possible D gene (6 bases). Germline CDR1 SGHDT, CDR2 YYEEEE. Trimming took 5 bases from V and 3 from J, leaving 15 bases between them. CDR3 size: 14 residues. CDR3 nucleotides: TGTGCCAGCAGTTACAGGGTTGGAGACTACGAGCAGTACTTC. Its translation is CASSYRVGDYEQYF.

CDR3 region: CASIISGGNEQFF. For the CDR3, the DNA is TGTGCCAGCATCATATCAGGGGGGAATGAGCAGTTCTTC. The chain joins TRBV5-4 to TRBJ2-1; D perhaps matches TRBD1 (7 bases). Trimming stripped 6 bases from V and 7 bases from J, with 14 bases between. The CDR3 contains 13 residues. Germline lookup yields CDR1 SGHNT and CDR2 YYREEE (reference sequence).

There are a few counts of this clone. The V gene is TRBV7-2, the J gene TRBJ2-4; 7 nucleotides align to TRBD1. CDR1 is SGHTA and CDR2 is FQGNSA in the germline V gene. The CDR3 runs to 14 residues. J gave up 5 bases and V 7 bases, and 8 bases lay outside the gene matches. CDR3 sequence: CASTTPGQQNIQYF. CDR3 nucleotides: TGTGCCAGCACCACACCGGGACAGCAAAACATTCAGTACTTC.

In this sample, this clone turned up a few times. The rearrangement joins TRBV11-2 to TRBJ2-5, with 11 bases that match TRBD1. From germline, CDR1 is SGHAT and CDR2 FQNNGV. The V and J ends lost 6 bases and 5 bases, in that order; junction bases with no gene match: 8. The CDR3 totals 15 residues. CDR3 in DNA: TGTGCCAGCAGAACCACCGGGACAGGGGGGGAGACCCAGTACTTC. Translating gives CASRTTGTGGETQYF.

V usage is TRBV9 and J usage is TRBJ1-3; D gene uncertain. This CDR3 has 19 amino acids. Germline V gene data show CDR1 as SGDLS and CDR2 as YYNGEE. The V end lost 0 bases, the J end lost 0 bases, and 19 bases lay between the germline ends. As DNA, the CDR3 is TGTGCCAGCAGCGTAGACGATCGTTCCCCCACTCTCTCTGGAAACACCATATATTTT. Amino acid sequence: CASSVDDRSPTLSGNTIYF.

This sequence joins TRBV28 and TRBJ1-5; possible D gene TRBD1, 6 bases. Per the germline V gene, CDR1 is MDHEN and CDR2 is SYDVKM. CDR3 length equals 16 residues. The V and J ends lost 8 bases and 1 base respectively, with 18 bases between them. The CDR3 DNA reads TGTGCCAGCGCAGTCGGGGGGGCTGTGAGCAATCAGCCCCAGCATTTT. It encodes CASAVGGAVSNQPQHF.

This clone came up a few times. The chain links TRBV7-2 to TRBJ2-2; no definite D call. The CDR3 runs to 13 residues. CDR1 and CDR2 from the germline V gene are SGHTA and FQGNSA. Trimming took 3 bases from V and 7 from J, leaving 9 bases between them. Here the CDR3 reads CASSFSVLGELFF. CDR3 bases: TGTGCCAGCAGCTTTAGTGTCCTCGGGGAGCTGTTTTTT.